The sequence of this T cell receptor beta chain was determined in a study of blood T cell repertoires in COVID-19. Study processing details: Amplification with reference gene primers provided the estimates of nucleated cell counts. Data came from immunoSEQ multiplex PCR; TCRdb stores just in-frame clones and leaves some out. The DNA gave D and trimming, while V, J and clone size come from that table. The sample contains approximately 320,000 clones, 89% of which appear only once. Germline values: CDR1 SEHNR, CDR2 FQNEAQ (reference sequence). With 5 bases removed from V and 5 bases from J, the gap between germline ends came to 15 bases. This CDR3 is 14 amino acids long.

This TCR was recovered from a woman in her 30s with COVID-19, enrolled during active disease. Sequencing was done on a sample of peripheral blood. The chain is built from TRBV7-9 and TRBJ2-5; D gene uncertain. The CDR3 DNA is TGTGCCAGCAGCCCCCCCCTTAGTCGGGAGACCCAGTACTTC. Translating gives CASSPPLSRETQYF.